The clone carrying this T cell receptor (beta chain) was recorded many times. Its matching antigen is unknown. This entry belongs to a study of regulatory T cells in long-lasting Graves disease. Study at large: Graves' cases, newly diagnosed, had used antithyroid drugs under 3 months.

CDR3-region Arm-PCR and iRepertoire HTBI primers produced the TCR beta libraries. TCRdb re-called the multiplex PCR reads through MiXCR, storing one row per CDR3 protein. The sample has more than 450,000 distinct CDR3 sequences; 15% to 20% are singletons. Study conclusions and caveats: Accuracy was perhaps lowered by the small sample size. Patients with persistent disease shared some 2,900 public clonotypes, outpacing the approximately 920 shared by new patients.

Time point meaning: newly diagnosed GD, antithyroid drugs for less than 3 months. Construction of the TCR library relied on RNA isolated from PBMCs. CDR3 length: 14 amino acids. Trimming took 3 bases from V and 4 from J, leaving 13 bases between them. Germline V CDR1 and CDR2: MDHEN, SYDVKM. This same sample was also part of a study on T cells in Graves' hyperthyroidism and ophthalmopathy.

The rearrangement joins TRBV28 to TRBJ2-7, with D maybe TRBD2 (5 bases). The source is a middle-aged man with Graves disease. This material consisted of peripheral blood mononuclear cells (PBMCs), taken at new diagnosis, from a patient treated with antithyroid drugs. DNA of the CDR3: TGTGCCAGCAGTTTGTTAGCGTTCGATTACGAGCAGTACTTC. As protein: CASSLLAFDYEQYF.